This TCR beta chain was found in a study of shared clonotypes between healthy human individuals. HIV-negative, healthy adults without recent acute infections or vaccinations were the donors. This clone was recorded only once. Measured with immunoSEQ multiplex PCR; TCRdb has only the in-frame clones, and not every one. This table holds over 2 million clones, about nine tenths found once. The receptor was isolated from a man between 18 and 29 years old in good health. Some clones in this sample may be carry-over from other donors' samples. Sequences were obtained from naive CD4+ T cells from PBMCs. Subset here: CD45RA+ positively selected.

The chain's CDR3 is CASSPHTSFEQFF. The CDR3 coding sequence is TGTGCCAGCAGCCCTCACACTAGTTTTGAGCAGTTCTTC. The gene calls are TRBV11-1 and TRBJ2-1; tentative D call: TRBD2 (5 bases). Trimming removed 5 bases from V and 9 bases from J, with 14 bases in between. The CDR3 runs 13 residues. Germline loops: CDR1 SGHAT, CDR2 FQDESV (reference sequence).